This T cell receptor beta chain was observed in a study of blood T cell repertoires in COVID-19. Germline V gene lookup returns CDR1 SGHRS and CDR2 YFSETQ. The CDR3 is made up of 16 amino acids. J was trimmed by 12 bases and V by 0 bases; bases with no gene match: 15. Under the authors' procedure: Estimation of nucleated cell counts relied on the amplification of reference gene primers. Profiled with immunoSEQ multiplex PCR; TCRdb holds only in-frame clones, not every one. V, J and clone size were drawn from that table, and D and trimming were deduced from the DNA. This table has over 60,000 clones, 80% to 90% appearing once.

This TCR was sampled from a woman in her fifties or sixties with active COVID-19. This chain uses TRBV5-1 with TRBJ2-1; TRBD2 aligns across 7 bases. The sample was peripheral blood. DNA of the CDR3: TGCGCCAGCAGCTTGGAAGCGGGGTGGAGTGTCGAGGGGCAGTTCTTC. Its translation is CASSLEAGWSVEGQFF.